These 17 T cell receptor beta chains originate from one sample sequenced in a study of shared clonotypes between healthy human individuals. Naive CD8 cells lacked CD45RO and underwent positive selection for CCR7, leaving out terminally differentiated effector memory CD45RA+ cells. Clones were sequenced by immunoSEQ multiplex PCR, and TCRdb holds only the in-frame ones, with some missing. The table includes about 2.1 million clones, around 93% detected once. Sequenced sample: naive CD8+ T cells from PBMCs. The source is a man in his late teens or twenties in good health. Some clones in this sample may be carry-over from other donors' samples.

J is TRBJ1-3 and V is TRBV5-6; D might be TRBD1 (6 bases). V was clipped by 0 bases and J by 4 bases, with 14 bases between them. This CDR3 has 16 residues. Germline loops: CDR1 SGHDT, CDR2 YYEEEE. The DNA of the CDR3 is TGTGCCAGCAGCTTGGCAAGGACAGCCATGGGAAACACCATATATTTT. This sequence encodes CASSLARTAMGNTIYF.

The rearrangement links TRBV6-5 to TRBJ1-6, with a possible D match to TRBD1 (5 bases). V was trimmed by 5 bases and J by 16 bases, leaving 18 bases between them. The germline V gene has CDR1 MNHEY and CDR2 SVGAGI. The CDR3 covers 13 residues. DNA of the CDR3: TGTGCCAGCAGTCACGCCACAGGTGCCGCACTCCACTTT. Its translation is CASSHATGAALHF.

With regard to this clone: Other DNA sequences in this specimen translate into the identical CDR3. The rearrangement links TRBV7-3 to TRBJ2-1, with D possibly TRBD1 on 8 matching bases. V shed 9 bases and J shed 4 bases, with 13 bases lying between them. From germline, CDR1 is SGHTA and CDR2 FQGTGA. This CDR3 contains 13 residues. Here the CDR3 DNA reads TGTGCCAGTTCACAGGGGGGGTACAATGAGCAGTTCTTC. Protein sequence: CASSQGGYNEQFF.

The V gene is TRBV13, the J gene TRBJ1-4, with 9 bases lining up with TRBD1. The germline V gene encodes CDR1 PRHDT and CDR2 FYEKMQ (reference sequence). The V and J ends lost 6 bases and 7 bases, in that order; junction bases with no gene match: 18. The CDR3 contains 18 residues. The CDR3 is CASRSGTGIKALAEKLFF. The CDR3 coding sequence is TGTGCCAGCAGATCCGGGACAGGGATCAAGGCGTTGGCTGAAAAACTGTTTTTT.

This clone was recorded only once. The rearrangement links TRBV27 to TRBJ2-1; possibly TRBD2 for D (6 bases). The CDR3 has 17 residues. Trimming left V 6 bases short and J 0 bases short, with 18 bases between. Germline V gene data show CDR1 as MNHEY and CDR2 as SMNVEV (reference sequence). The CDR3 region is CASRTLEGLSSYNEQFF. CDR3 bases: TGTGCCAGCAGGACCTTGGAGGGGCTCAGCTCCTACAATGAGCAGTTCTTC.

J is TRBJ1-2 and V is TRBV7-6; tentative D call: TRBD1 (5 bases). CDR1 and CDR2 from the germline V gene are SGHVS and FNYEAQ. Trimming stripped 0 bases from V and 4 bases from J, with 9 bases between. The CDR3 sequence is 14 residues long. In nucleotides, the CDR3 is TGTGCCAGCAGCTTAGCGCGGCAGGGCTATGGCTACACCTTC. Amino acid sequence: CASSLARQGYGYTF.

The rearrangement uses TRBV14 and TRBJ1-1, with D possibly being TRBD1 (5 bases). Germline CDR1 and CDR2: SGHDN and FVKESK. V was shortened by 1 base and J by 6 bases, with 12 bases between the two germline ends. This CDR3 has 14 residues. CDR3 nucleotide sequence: TGTGCCAGCAGCCAAGGGTGGGGGTTGGCTGAAGCTTTCTTT. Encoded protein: CASSQGWGLAEAFF.

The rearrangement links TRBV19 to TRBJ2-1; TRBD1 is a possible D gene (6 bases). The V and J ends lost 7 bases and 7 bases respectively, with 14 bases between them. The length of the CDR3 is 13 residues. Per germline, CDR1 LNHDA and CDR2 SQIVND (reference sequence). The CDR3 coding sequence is TGTGCCAGTATTCAGCAGGGGCTGAATGAGCAGTTCTTC. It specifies CASIQQGLNEQFF.

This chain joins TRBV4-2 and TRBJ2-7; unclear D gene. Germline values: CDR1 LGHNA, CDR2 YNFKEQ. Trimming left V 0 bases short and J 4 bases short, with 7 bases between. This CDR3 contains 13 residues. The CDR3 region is CASSQEHLYEQYF. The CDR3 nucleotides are TGTGCCAGCAGCCAAGAACACCTTTACGAGCAGTACTTC.

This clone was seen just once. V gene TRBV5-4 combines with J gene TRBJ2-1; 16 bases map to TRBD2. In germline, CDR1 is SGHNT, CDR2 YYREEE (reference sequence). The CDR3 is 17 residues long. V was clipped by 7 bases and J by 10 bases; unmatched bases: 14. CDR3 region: CASSGTSGRARVGEQFF. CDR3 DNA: TGTGCCAGCTCCGGGACTAGCGGGAGGGCCAGGGTGGGGGAGCAGTTCTTC.

The CDR3, as DNA: TGTGCCAGCAGCTTGGCAGCGAGCTCCTACAATGAGCAGTTCTTC. Protein: CASSLAASSYNEQFF. J is TRBJ2-1 and V is TRBV5-6; D not resolved. The CDR3 is 15 residues long. V was trimmed by 0 bases and J by 0 bases, leaving 7 bases between them. Germline V gene data show CDR1 as SGHDT and CDR2 as YYEEEE. The whole variable domain, remainder taken from reference TRBV5-6 and TRBJ2-1, is DAGVTQSPTHLIKTRGQQVTLRCSPKSGHDTVSWYQQALGQGPQFIFQYYEEEERQRGNFPDRFSGHQFPNYSSELNVNALLLGDSALYLCASSLAASSYNEQFFGPGTRLTVL.

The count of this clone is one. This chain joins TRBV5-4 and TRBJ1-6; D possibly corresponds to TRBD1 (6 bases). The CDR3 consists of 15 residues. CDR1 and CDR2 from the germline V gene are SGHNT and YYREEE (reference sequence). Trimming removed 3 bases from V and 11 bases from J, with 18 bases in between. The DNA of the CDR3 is TGTGCCAGCAGCTCCCCCGGGGGGCGGAGGGCACCCCTCCACTTT. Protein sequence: CASSSPGGRRAPLHF.

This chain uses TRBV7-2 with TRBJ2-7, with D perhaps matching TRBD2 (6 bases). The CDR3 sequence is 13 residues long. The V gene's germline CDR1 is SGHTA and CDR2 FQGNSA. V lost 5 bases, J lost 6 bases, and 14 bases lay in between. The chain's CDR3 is CASSPRPGGEQYF. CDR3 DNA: TGTGCCAGCAGCCCCCGGCCCGGGGGCGAGCAGTACTTC.

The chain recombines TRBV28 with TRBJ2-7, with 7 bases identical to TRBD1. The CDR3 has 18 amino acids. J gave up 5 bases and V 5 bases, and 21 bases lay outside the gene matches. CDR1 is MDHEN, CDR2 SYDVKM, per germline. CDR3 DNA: TGTGCCAGCAGTCTCTGGGGTCAGGGGGTGAGTGATGGTCACGAGCAGTACTTC. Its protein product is CASSLWGQGVSDGHEQYF.

For the CDR3, the DNA is TGTGCCAGCAGCTCCGCGACGGGGACAGATAACTATGGCTACACCTTC. It translates to CASSSATGTDNYGYTF. The V call is TRBV9, the J call TRBJ1-2; 7 bases map to TRBD1. The length of the CDR3 is 16 residues. The germline V gene has CDR1 SGDLS and CDR2 YYNGEE. J lost 1 base, V lost 4 bases, and 10 bases had no gene match.

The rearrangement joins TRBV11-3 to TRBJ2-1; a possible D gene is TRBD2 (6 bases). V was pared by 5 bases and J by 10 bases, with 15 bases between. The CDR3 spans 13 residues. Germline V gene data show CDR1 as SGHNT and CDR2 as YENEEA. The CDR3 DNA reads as TGTGCCAGCAGCCCCCGGGGGACGGTAGAGCAGTTCTTC. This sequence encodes CASSPRGTVEQFF.

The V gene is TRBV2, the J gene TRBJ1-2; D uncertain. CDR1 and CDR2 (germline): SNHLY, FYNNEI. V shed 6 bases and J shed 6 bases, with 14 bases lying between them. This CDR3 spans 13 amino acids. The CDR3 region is CASRPILSNGYTF. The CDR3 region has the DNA TGTGCCAGCAGACCCATTTTGTCCAATGGCTACACCTTC.